Below, one T cell receptor beta chain is given with its context. What it binds is unknown. The entry originates in a study of monozygotic twins with inflammatory bowel disease. This CDR3 spans 13 amino acids. Germline values: CDR1 MDHEN, CDR2 SYDVKM. Two nested PCRs, of about 16 and 10 cycles, processed TCRalpha and TCRbeta cDNA. TCRdb reprocessed the 5' RACE reads and reports one entry per CDR3 protein, with no DNA. The listing records more than 85,000 distinct CDR3 sequences. Overall study findings and caveats: The sharing of clonotypes with others was lower in IBD patients than in healthy twins, especially with disease activity.

Blood, around 2.6 ml, was drawn per donor. This TCR derives from a human donor with ulcerative colitis or Crohn's disease, or a healthy co-twin of an affected twin (not recorded which). The sequenced material came from blood. The rearrangement uses TRBV28 and TRBJ2-2. The CDR3 spells CASSLSFPGELFF.